The 17 T cell receptor beta chains below were found in one sample sequenced in a study of cytomegalovirus exposure and HLA in healthy donors (dated by TCRdb to the late 2010s). Receptors were amplified or captured by the immunoSEQ multiplex PCR assay. The multiplex PCR relied on a mix of 60 forward primers for TCR Vbeta segments and 13 reverse primers for TCR Jbeta segments. TCRdb obtained this table from immuneACCESS and retained in-frame rearrangements with V and J assigned. These tables miss some clones; where compared with another copy, unresolved V genes account for less than half of the shortfall, and the remainder is unexplained. A total of under 65,000 clones appear in this sample, about four fifths of them only once. Approximately 3% of the sample goes to the ten largest clones. The sample consisted of PBMCs. These receptors were taken from a woman aged 18 to 35 in good health and CMV-seronegative.

The CDR3 reads CASSELLAGTGELFF. For the CDR3, the DNA is TGTGCCAGCAGTGAACTACTAGCGGGTACCGGGGAGCTGTTTTTT. The genes are TRBV2 and TRBJ2-2, with 9 positions matching TRBD2. Germline V gene lookup returns CDR1 SNHLY and CDR2 FYNNEI. The CDR3 is made up of 15 amino acids. J was trimmed by 5 bases and V by 2 bases; bases with no gene match: 3.

This rearrangement joins TRBV4-1 to TRBJ1-6; a possible D gene is TRBD1 (5 bases). Trimming cost V 4 bases and J 7 bases, with 23 bases left between them. The CDR3 contains 18 residues. Germline V gene data show CDR1 as MGHRA and CDR2 as YSYEKL. The CDR3 DNA follows: TGCGCCAGCAGCCGGCGACCGGACACCTACGCGGAGAATTCACCCCTCCACTTT. It translates to CASSRRPDTYAENSPLHF.

This chain uses TRBV30 with TRBJ2-1; TRBD2 aligns across 10 bases. Germline V lookup: CDR1 GTSNPN, CDR2 SVGIG (reference sequence). This CDR3 is built from 14 residues. Trimming took 4 bases from V and 9 from J; bases not matched to a gene: 9. The CDR3 DNA reads as TGTGCCTGGAATGTTGGACTAGCGGTCCTTGAGCAGTTCTTC. As protein: CAWNVGLAVLEQFF.

The chain has TRBV27 and TRBJ2-1; D gene uncertain. Germline assignment: CDR1 MNHEY and CDR2 SMNVEV (reference sequence). Trimming cost V 2 bases and J 2 bases, with 10 bases left between them. The CDR3 totals 15 residues. The CDR3 sequence is CASSLGGTAYNEQFF. As DNA, the CDR3 is TGTGCCAGCAGTTTAGGCGGAACCGCCTACAATGAGCAGTTCTTC.

The chain carries TRBV6-1 and TRBJ2-7, with 9 bases fitting TRBD2. Trimming cost V 1 base and J 0 bases; bases outside gene matches: 1. Germline V gives CDR1 MNHNS, CDR2 SASEGT. This CDR3 is built from 15 residues. The CDR3 reads CASSEVSGSSYEQYF. CDR3 sequence (DNA): TGTGCCAGCAGTGAAGTTAGCGGGAGCTCCTACGAGCAGTACTTC.

This clone was seen a handful of times. The V call is TRBV7-9, the J call TRBJ2-1; 13 positions agree with TRBD2. The J segment lost 6 bases and the V segment lost 5 bases, leaving 7 bases of the junction unmatched. The CDR3 covers 16 residues. In germline, CDR1 is SEHNR, CDR2 FQNEAQ (reference sequence). CDR3 amino acids: CASSPRTSGSSNEQFF. CDR3 in DNA: TGTGCCAGCAGCCCCCGGACTAGCGGGAGCTCCAATGAGCAGTTCTTC.

The chain couples TRBV5-8 to TRBJ2-5, with D perhaps matching TRBD2 (7 bases). Trimming took off 3 bases at V and 1 base at J, with 13 bases between the two ends. The germline V gene encodes CDR1 SGHTS and CDR2 YDEGEE. The CDR3 consists of 15 residues. CDR3 sequence (DNA): TGTGCCAGCAGCTGGGGGGGCCGTCTCCAAGAGACCCAGTACTTC. The encoded protein is CASSWGGRLQETQYF.

This clone was seen just once. V gene TRBV30 combines with J gene TRBJ2-5, with D possibly being TRBD2 (5 bases). V was cut by 2 bases and J by 5 bases, with 15 bases left in between. This CDR3 has 14 amino acids. Germline lookup yields CDR1 GTSNPN and CDR2 SVGIG (reference sequence). The CDR3 region is CAWSLSSGMETQYF. The CDR3, as DNA: TGTGCCTGGAGTCTCAGTTCGGGAATGGAGACCCAGTACTTC. The full variable domain, its missing parts supplied by reference TRBV30 and TRBJ2-5, is SQTIHQWPATLVQPVGSPLSLECTVEGTSNPNLYWYRQAAGRGLQLLFYSVGIGQISSEVPQNLSASRPQDRQFILSSKKLLLSDSGFYLCAWSLSSGMETQYFGPGTRLLVL.

The chain recombines TRBV7-6 with TRBJ2-2, with 10 bases lining up with TRBD2. V shed 5 bases and J 6 bases; nucleotides not matched to a gene: 15. The CDR3 is made up of 18 amino acids. Germline lookup yields CDR1 SGHVS and CDR2 FNYEAQ. The CDR3 region is CASSPPTLAGVPPGELFF. CDR3 nucleotide sequence: TGTGCCAGCAGCCCACCTACCCTAGCGGGAGTTCCCCCCGGGGAGCTGTTTTTT.

In its sample, this clone was seen a few times. The gene calls are TRBV6-1 and TRBJ1-2; weak D call: TRBD1 (6 bases). This CDR3 is built from 14 residues. Looked up from germline, CDR1 is MNHNS and CDR2 is SASEGT. V was trimmed by 3 bases and J by 4 bases, leaving 12 bases between them. Written as DNA, the CDR3 is TGTGCCAGCAGTGAGCAGGGAGGGGGCTATGGCTACACCTTC. Its protein product is CASSEQGGGYGYTF.

This chain uses TRBV7-9 with TRBJ1-5; maybe TRBD1 (5 bases). This CDR3 is 14 amino acids long. CDR1 is SEHNR and CDR2 is FQNEAQ in the germline V gene (reference sequence). The V end was cut by 3 bases, the J end by 2 bases, with 8 bases between. DNA of the CDR3: TGTGCCAGCAGCTTGACAGAAGGCAATCAGCCCCAGCATTTT. It is translated as CASSLTEGNQPQHF. Filled out from reference TRBV7-9 and TRBJ1-5, the complete variable domain reads DTGVSQNPRHKITKRGQNVTFRCDPISEHNRLYWYRQTLGQGPEFLTYFQNEAQLEKSRLLSDRFSAERPKGSFSTLEIQRTEQGDSAMYLCASSLTEGNQPQHFGDGTRLSIL.

The chain couples TRBV6-5 to TRBJ1-1, with D tentatively TRBD1 (5 bases). Germline CDR1 reads MNHEY; CDR2 reads SVGAGI. Trimming stripped 8 bases from V and 1 base from J, with 14 bases between. The CDR3 loop spans 14 amino acids. The CDR3 DNA reads TGTGCCAGCGGGTTCGGCAGGGAGAACACTGAAGCTTTCTTT. Translation gives CASGFGRENTEAFF.

CDR3 loop: CASSEEGQGLGEQYF. CDR3 coding DNA: TGTGCCAGCAGTGAAGAGGGACAGGGTTTAGGCGAGCAGTACTTC. This chain connects TRBV2 to TRBJ2-7; 9 bases map to TRBD1. CDR1 and CDR2 from the germline V gene are SNHLY and FYNNEI. After removal of 1 base from V and 6 bases from J, the junction contained 7 bases not matched to a gene. The CDR3 is 15 residues long.

This clone was counted once. The rearrangement links TRBV30 to TRBJ1-1; possibly TRBD1 for D (5 bases). The ends were cut back, 5 bases at V and 1 base at J, with 23 bases in the middle. The CDR3 loop spans 17 amino acids. Germline-derived CDR1 and CDR2 are GTSNPN and SVGIG (reference sequence). The CDR3 loop is CAWRYSGRRQGNTEAFF. The CDR3 DNA sequence: TGTGCCTGGCGTTATTCTGGAAGGCGGCAGGGGAACACTGAAGCTTTCTTT.

The chain has TRBV6-6 and TRBJ1-5; TRBD1 aligns across 7 bases. The J segment lost 5 bases and the V segment lost 8 bases, leaving 3 bases of the junction unmatched. Germline values: CDR1 MNHNY, CDR2 SVGAGI (reference sequence). The CDR3 length is 12 residues. In nucleotides, the CDR3 is TGTGCCAGCGGCCAGGGGGATCAGCCCCAGCATTTT. The encoded protein is CASGQGDQPQHF.

This sequence joins TRBV6-4 and TRBJ2-1; 8 bases are a match to TRBD1. This CDR3 region has 15 residues. Germline V gene data show CDR1 as MRHNA and CDR2 as SNTAGT. The J segment lost 9 bases and the V segment lost 7 bases, leaving 14 bases of the junction unmatched. The DNA of the CDR3 is TGTGCCAGCACCTCTGGACAGGGAACCGCAGGTGAGCAGTTCTTC. It codes for CASTSGQGTAGEQFF.

The rearrangement joins TRBV29-1 to TRBJ2-7; 8 positions match TRBD2. The CDR3 has 13 residues. Trimming at V came to 4 bases and at J to 4 bases, leaving 6 bases not matched to a gene. Germline CDR1 reads SQVTM; CDR2 reads ANQGSEA. The CDR3 loop reads CSVVLAVRYEQYF. For the CDR3, the DNA is TGCAGCGTTGTACTAGCGGTGCGGTACGAGCAGTACTTC.